The rows below give T cell receptor beta chains drawn from one sample of a study of CD8+ T cells in alopecia areata. Profiling relied on immunoSEQ multiplex PCR, and the TCRdb table lists in-frame clones only, not all of them. Of 150,000 or so clones in the sample, about nine tenths are singletons; the top ten hold about 15%. Sample: CD8+ T cells sorted from blood, taken at week 0. Receptor source: a human donor with alopecia areata. CDR3s include the opening cysteine and the closing phenylalanine or tryptophan. D genes are given only for firm matches. Clone size appears in some rows only: once, few, many, or a class for an expanded clone.

V gene	J gene	D gene	clone size	CDR3 DNA	CDR3 protein
TRBV29-1	TRBJ2-6	-	-	TGCAGCGTTGATATCTCTGGGGCCAACGTCCTGACTTTC	CSVDISGANVLTF
TRBV9	TRBJ1-1	TRBD1	-	TGTGCCAGCAGCGTAGGGCAGGGGGGCACTGAAGCTTTCTTT	CASSVGQGGTEAFF
TRBV7-7	TRBJ2-7	-	-	TGTGCCAGCAGCCAACTAGGGAACTACGAGCAGTACTTC	CASSQLGNYEQYF
TRBV29-1	TRBJ2-7	-	-	TGCAGCGTTGAACGGAGTTACGAGCAGTACTTC	CSVERSYEQYF
TRBV4-1	TRBJ1-1	TRBD1	-	TGCGCCAGCAGCCAAAGGGGGCGATCCACTGAAGCTTTCTTT	CASSQRGRSTEAFF
TRBV27	TRBJ2-7	TRBD2	once	TGTGCCAGCAGTTTAGGCGGGAGATACGAGCAGTACTTC	CASSLGGRYEQYF
TRBV7-4	TRBJ1-1	TRBD1	once	TGTGCCAGCAGCACCAAGCCGGGACAGGGGCCGGTTGAAGCTTTCTTT	CASSTKPGQGPVEAFF
TRBV4-1	TRBJ1-1	-	-	TGCGCCAGCAGCGGGTGCACTGAAGCTTTCTTT	CASSGCTEAFF
TRBV6-5	TRBJ2-7	TRBD1	-	TGTGCCACCAGGACAGGGCTCACCTACGAGCAGTACTTC	CATRTGLTYEQYF
TRBV7-9	TRBJ2-3	-	-	TGTGCCAGCTGGGGTCGGGAAAGCACAGATACGCAGTATTTT	CASWGRESTDTQYF
TRBV7-8	TRBJ2-1	TRBD1	-	TGTGCCAGCAGCTCCACAGGGGGGCGGAATGAGCAGTTCTTC	CASSSTGGRNEQFF
TRBV4-1	TRBJ2-3	-	-	TGCGCCAGCAGCCAAGAGAGGTTCCGTCCAGATACGCAGTATTTT	CASSQERFRPDTQYF
TRBV5-1	TRBJ1-1	-	-	TGCGCCAGCAGCTGGGGACAACAGAACACTGAAGCTTTCTTT	CASSWGQQNTEAFF
TRBV19	TRBJ2-7	-	-	TGTGCCAGTAGTCAGGGAAGTGTATACGAGCAGTACTTC	CASSQGSVYEQYF
TRBV29-1	TRBJ2-7	-	-	TGCAGCGTTGAAGATTATGAGACAGGCTACGAGCAGTACTTC	CSVEDYETGYEQYF
TRBV7-9	TRBJ2-7	TRBD2	-	TGTGCCTCCCAAGCGGGAGGGCCGGAAAGTGAGCAGTACTTC	CASQAGGPESEQYF
TRBV27	TRBJ2-7	-	-	TGTGCCAGCGGACCTGTCCCCATCCACGAGCAGTACTTC	CASGPVPIHEQYF
TRBV4-1	TRBJ2-2	-	few	TGCGCCAGCAGCCCAGGACCCAACACCGGGGAGCTGTTTTTT	CASSPGPNTGELFF
TRBV9	TRBJ2-7	-	-	TGTGCCAGCAGCCCCCCGAGCTCCTACGAGCAGTACTTC	CASSPPSSYEQYF
TRBV6-5	TRBJ2-7	TRBD1	-	TGTGCCAGCAGTTATTCCGGGACAGGGGTCTACGAGCAGTACTTC	CASSYSGTGVYEQYF
TRBV7-9	TRBJ2-1	-	few	TGTGCCAGCAGCCCCGACCACTACAATGAGCAGTTCTTC	CASSPDHYNEQFF
TRBV19	TRBJ2-1	-	few	TGTGCCAGTAGTATAGGAACGAGAAGCTCCTACAATGAGCAGTTCTTC	CASSIGTRSSYNEQFF
TRBV29-1	TRBJ1-1	-	-	TGCAGCGTTGAAGATCTTCCAGGGGCCTGGAACACTGAAGCTTTCTTT	CSVEDLPGAWNTEAFF
TRBV7-9	TRBJ2-5	-	-	TGTGCCAGCAGCTTAGCGCCCCAAGAGACCCAGTACTTC	CASSLAPQETQYF
TRBV7-2	TRBJ2-5	TRBD2	-	TGTGCCAGCAGCTCTTTCCTAGCGGGGGAAGCAGAGACCCAGTACTTC	CASSSFLAGEAETQYF
TRBV21-1	TRBJ2-3	-	-	TGTGCCAGCAGCAGGAACAGTCACACAGATACGCAGTATTTT	CASSRNSHTDTQYF
TRBV19	TRBJ2-7	-	-	TGTGCCAGTAGCGGCGCGATAGCGGATCCCTCCTACGAGCAGTACTTC	CASSGAIADPSYEQYF
TRBV29-1	TRBJ2-7	-	-	TGCAGCGTTGAGGCGACGGGCGAGCAGTACTTC	CSVEATGEQYF
TRBV7-9	TRBJ1-1	TRBD1	-	TGTGCCAGCAGCGGACCAGGGGGCACGGCTGAAGCTTTCTTT	CASSGPGGTAEAFF
TRBV27	TRBJ1-1	-	-	TGTGCCAGCAGTCCCTTGGAGGGGTATTGGAATGGCACTGAAGCTTTCTTT	CASSPLEGYWNGTEAFF
TRBV30	TRBJ2-7	-	-	TGTGCCTGGAGTGTGGACCGGTCCTACGAGCAGTACTTC	CAWSVDRSYEQYF
TRBV2	TRBJ2-3	TRBD2	-	TGTGCCGGCAGTAGACTAGCGGGGGAAACCACAGATACGCAGTATTTT	CAGSRLAGETTDTQYF
TRBV6-5	TRBJ2-3	TRBD2	-	TGTGCCAGCAGTTACCGGACTAGCCTCAGCACAGATACGCAGTATTTT	CASSYRTSLSTDTQYF
TRBV6-1	TRBJ2-7	-	-	TGTGCCAGCAGGAGAGGACAGTCGAGAGAGCAGTACTTC	CASRRGQSREQYF
TRBV10-3	TRBJ2-7	TRBD1	-	TGTGCCATCAGTGACCCTGACCGGGACAGGACCTACGAGCAGTACTTC	CAISDPDRDRTYEQYF
TRBV27	TRBJ1-5	-	-	TGTGCCAGCAGTGCGGACAGCGTTAATCAGCCCCAGCATTTT	CASSADSVNQPQHF
TRBV30	TRBJ2-1	TRBD2	once	TGTGGAGGAGCGCGGGAGTCCCCCAATGAGCAGTTCTTC	CGGARESPNEQFF
TRBV21-1	TRBJ1-2	-	-	TGTGCCAGCATAAGAAGGGACGCGTGCTATGGCTACACCTTC	CASIRRDACYGYTF
TRBV4-1	TRBJ2-2	-	-	TGCGCCAGCAGCCACAGTGGAAACACCGGGGAGCTGTTTTTT	CASSHSGNTGELFF
TRBV19	TRBJ1-1	TRBD1	-	TGTGCCAGTACCATTGATGACAGGGGGGACACTGAAGCTTTCTTT	CASTIDDRGDTEAFF
TRBV2	TRBJ2-4	-	-	TGTGCCAGCCGAGAAGACTCTCAAAAAAACATTCAGTACTTC	CASREDSQKNIQYF
TRBV29-1	TRBJ2-7	-	-	TGCAGCGTTGAAAAGTCTGGCACCGACTACGAGCAGTACTTC	CSVEKSGTDYEQYF
TRBV19	TRBJ2-7	TRBD2	-	TGTGCCAGTAGTATACTAGCGGGAGAGTACGAGCAGTACTTC	CASSILAGEYEQYF
TRBV4-1	TRBJ1-2	TRBD1	-	TGCGCCAGCAGCCAGGATTCGGACAGGGGGCAAAAGTCCTATGGCTACACCTTC	CASSQDSDRGQKSYGYTF
TRBV13	TRBJ2-7	-	-	TGTGCCAGCAGCTTGAGCCGCAGGCAGTACTTC	CASSLSRRQYF
TRBV11-2	TRBJ2-3	-	-	TGTGCCAGCAGCTATAGGGGGCGGGAGGGCACAGATACGCAGTATTTT	CASSYRGREGTDTQYF
TRBV6-6	TRBJ2-3	-	-	TGTGCCAGCAGTTACTCGAGAGACTACAGCACAGATACGCAGTATTTT	CASSYSRDYSTDTQYF
TRBV7-9	TRBJ2-7	TRBD2	-	TGTGCCAGCAGCTTGTCAACTAGCGGGCCGTACTACGAGCAGTACTTC	CASSLSTSGPYYEQYF
TRBV9	TRBJ1-5	-	-	TGTGCCAGCGGACAGCCCCAGCATTTT	CASGQPQHF